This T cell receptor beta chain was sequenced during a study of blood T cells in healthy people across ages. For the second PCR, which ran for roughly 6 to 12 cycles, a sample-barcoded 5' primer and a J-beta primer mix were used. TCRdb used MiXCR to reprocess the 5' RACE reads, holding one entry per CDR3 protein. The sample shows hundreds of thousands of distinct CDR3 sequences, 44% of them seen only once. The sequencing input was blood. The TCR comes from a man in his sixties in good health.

The CDR3 loop is CSARGDRGIKGYEQYF. CDR3 DNA: TGCAGTGCTAGGGGGGATAGGGGTATAAAGGGCTACGAGCAGTACTTC. The rearrangement joins TRBV20-1 to TRBJ2-7; TRBD1 or TRBD2 may be the D gene (5 bases each). V lost 3 bases and J lost 3, with 21 bases in between. The CDR3 is 16 amino acids. Germline CDR1 is DFQATT and CDR2 is SNEGSKA (reference sequence).